This T cell receptor (beta chain) was captured in a study of shared clonotypes between healthy human individuals. TCRdb's copy holds only in-frame clones and misses some; the assay was immunoSEQ multiplex PCR. Here the sample spans over 2,000,000 clones, 90% to 95% being singletons. As defined, naive CD8 cells were CD45RO-negative and positively selected for CCR7, with terminally differentiated effector memory CD45RA+ cells excluded. The CDR3 has 15 amino acids. Germline assignment: CDR1 SGHRS and CDR2 YFSETQ. V lost 4 bases and J 7 bases, leaving 17 bases between the germline ends. The gene calls are TRBV5-1 and TRBJ1-4, with D possibly being TRBD1 (6 bases). The sequenced material came from naive CD8+ T cells from PBMCs. This receptor was obtained from a man between 18 and 35 years old in good health. Some clones in this sample may be carry-over from other donors' samples. The CDR3 DNA is TGCGCCAGCAGCGCGGGGACATCGGTGGGTGAAAAACTGTTTTTT. The encoded protein is CASSAGTSVGEKLFF.